The clone carrying this TCR beta chain was picked up many times. The CDR3 contains 13 residues. The germline V gene has CDR1 SGHTA and CDR2 FQGNSA. The V gene lost 1 base and the J gene lost 10 bases, with 11 bases spanning the gap. This specimen belongs to a study of early T cells in non-severe SARS-CoV-2 infection. MiXCR was run by TCRdb on the 5' RACE reads, yielding one entry per CDR3 protein. The sample consists of tens of thousands of distinct CDR3 sequences, 15% of them appearing once. The rearrangement links TRBV7-2 to TRBJ2-1; D unclear. Material for sequencing was whole blood. This TCR came from an adult who was a healthcare worker with PCR-confirmed SARS-CoV-2 infection or an uninfected control (not recorded which). The CDR3 loop is CASSLVLTTEQFF. As DNA, the CDR3 is TGTGCCAGCAGCTTAGTTCTAACAACGGAGCAGTTCTTC.